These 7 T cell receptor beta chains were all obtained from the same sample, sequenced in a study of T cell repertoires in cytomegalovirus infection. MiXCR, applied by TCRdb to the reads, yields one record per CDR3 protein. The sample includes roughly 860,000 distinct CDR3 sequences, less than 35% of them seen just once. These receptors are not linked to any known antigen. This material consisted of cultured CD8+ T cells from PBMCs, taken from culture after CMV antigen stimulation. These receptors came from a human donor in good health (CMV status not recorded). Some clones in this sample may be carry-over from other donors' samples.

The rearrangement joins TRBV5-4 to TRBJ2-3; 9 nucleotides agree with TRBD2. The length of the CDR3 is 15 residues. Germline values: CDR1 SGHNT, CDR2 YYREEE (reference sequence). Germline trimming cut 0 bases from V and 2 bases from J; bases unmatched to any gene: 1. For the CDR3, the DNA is TGTGCCAGCAGCTTGGCTAGCGGGGCCACAGATACGCAGTATTTT. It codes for CASSLASGATDTQYF.

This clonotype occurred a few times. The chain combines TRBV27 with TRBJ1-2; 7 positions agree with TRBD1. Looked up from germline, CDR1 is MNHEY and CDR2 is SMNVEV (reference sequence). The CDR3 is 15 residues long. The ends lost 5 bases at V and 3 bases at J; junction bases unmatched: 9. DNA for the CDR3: TGTGCCAGCAGTCCCCGGGGAGGGGGCTACTATGGCTACACCTTC. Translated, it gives CASSPRGGGYYGYTF.

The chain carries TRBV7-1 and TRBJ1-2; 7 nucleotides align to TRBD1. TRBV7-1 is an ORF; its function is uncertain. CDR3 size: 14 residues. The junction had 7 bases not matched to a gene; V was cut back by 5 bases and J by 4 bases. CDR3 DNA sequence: TGTGCCAGCAGCCCGACGGGACAGTCCTATGGCTACACCTTC. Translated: CASSPTGQSYGYTF.

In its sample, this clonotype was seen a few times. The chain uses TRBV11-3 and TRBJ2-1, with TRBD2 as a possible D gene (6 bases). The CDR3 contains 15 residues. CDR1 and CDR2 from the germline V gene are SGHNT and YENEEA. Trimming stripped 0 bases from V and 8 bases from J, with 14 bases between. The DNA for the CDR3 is TGTGCCAGCAGCTTAGATGGGCTAGCGTTCGATGAGCAGTTCTTC. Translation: CASSLDGLAFDEQFF.

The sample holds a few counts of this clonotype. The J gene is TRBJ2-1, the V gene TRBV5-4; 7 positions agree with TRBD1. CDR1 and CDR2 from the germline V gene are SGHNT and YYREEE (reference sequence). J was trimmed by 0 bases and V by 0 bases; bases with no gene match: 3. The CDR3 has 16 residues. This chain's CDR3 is CASSLADRLSYNEQFF. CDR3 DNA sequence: TGTGCCAGCAGCTTGGCGGACAGGCTCTCCTACAATGAGCAGTTCTTC. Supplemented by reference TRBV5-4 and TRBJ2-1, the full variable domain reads ETGVTQSPTHLIKTRGQQVTLRCSSQSGHNTVSWYQQALGQGPQFIFQYYREEENGRGNFPPRFSGLQFPNYSSELNVNALELDDSALYLCASSLADRLSYNEQFFGPGTRLTVL.

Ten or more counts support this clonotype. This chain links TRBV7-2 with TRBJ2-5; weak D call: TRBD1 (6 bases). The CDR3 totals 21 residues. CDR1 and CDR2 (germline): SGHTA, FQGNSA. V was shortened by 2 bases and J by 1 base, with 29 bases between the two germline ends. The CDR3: CASSLMSRYTPPRQAQETQYF. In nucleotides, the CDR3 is TGTGCCAGCAGCTTAATGTCTCGTTATACACCCCCCCGACAGGCCCAAGAGACCCAGTACTTC.

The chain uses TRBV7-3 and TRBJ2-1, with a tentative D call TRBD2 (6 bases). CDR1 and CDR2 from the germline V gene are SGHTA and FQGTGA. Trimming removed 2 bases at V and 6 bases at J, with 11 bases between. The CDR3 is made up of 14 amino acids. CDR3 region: CASSLGGAPNEQFF. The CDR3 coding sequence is TGTGCCAGCAGCTTAGGCGGGGCGCCCAATGAGCAGTTCTTC.